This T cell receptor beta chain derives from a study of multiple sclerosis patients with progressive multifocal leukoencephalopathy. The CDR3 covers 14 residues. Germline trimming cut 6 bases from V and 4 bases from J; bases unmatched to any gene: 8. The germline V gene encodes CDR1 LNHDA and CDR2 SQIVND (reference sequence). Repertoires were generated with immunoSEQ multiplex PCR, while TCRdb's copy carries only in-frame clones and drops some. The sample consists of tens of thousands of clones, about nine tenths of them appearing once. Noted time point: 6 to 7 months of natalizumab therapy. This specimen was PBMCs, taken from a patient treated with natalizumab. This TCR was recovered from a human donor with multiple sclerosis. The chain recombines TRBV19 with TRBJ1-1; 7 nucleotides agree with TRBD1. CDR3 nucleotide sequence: TGTGCCAGTAGGCCTCCCGGGACAGCCACTGAAGCTTTCTTT. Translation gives CASRPPGTATEAFF.